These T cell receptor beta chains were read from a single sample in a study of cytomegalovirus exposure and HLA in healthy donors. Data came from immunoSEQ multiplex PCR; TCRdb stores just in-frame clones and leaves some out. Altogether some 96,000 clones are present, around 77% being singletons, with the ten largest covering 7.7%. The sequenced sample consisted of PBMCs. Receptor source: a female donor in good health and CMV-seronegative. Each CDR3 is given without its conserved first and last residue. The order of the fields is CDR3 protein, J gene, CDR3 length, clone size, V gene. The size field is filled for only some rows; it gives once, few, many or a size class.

ASSLRLAGGEQY	TRBJ2-7	12	-	TRBV11-2
ASSFSPGLPY	TRBJ2-7	10	-	TRBV5-6
ASSLATQETQY	TRBJ2-5	11	-	TRBV7-7
ACQQGARGYGYT	TRBJ1-2	12	-	TRBV19
ASSPQGESYEQY	TRBJ2-7	12	-	TRBV2
ASSPPNRGTSNQPQH	TRBJ1-5	15	few	TRBV28
ASSPLGQGAPRTQY	TRBJ2-5	14	few	TRBV19
ASSEGREWGEAF	TRBJ1-1	12	-	TRBV2
ATSRDPGQFNQPQH	TRBJ1-5	14	-	TRBV15
ASSKYREVDYGYT	TRBJ1-2	13	-	TRBV21-1
ASSGSYDGYT	TRBJ1-2	10	once	TRBV9
ASSSQGTGANVLT	TRBJ2-6	13	-	TRBV18
SLSGAETQY	TRBJ2-5	9	-	TRBV29-1
ASSPLSRGQNLEKLF	TRBJ1-4	15	few	TRBV4-2
ASSDSWVGRPNYGYT	TRBJ1-2	15	-	TRBV6-4
ATGNRGWNTEAF	TRBJ1-1	12	once	TRBV2
ASSLAGTGPGEQF	TRBJ2-1	13	-	TRBV5-4
ASSSRTGTGNTGELF	TRBJ2-2	15	few	TRBV2
ASSTPGQEWDQPQH	TRBJ1-5	14	-	TRBV28
ASSLGPEVANEKLF	TRBJ1-4	14	-	TRBV5-6
ASSLVVQGAAYEQY	TRBJ2-7	14	few	TRBV11-2
ASSFGLNEQF	TRBJ2-1	10	once	TRBV13
ASRHVGTSAYYEQY	TRBJ2-7	14	-	TRBV28
ASSLGQRTLGYT	TRBJ1-2	12	-	TRBV5-1
ASSYGGVSSYEQY	TRBJ2-7	13	once	TRBV6-5
AWSVGVRGNEQY	TRBJ2-7	12	-	TRBV30
ASSENRGNSPLH	TRBJ1-6	12	few	TRBV6-1
AWRRGNQPQH	TRBJ1-5	10	-	TRBV30
ATSREKAGIADTQY	TRBJ2-3	14	few	TRBV15
AISDSGSGSYEQY	TRBJ2-7	13	-	TRBV10-3
ASSFQTGKRQPQH	TRBJ1-5	13	-	TRBV28
ASSPGQGSSYEQY	TRBJ2-7	13	-	TRBV18
AWSRTDMNTEAF	TRBJ1-1	12	-	TRBV30
AWSVGRGRNEQF	TRBJ2-1	12	-	TRBV30
SVQVGTGGYEQY	TRBJ2-7	12	-	TRBV29-1
ASSPRGRGNQPQH	TRBJ1-5	13	-	TRBV18
ASTPSGRGPGELF	TRBJ2-2	13	-	TRBV2
ATSRAFFGTNEKLF	TRBJ1-4	14	-	TRBV15
ASSYEAADTQY	TRBJ2-3	11	-	TRBV6-5
GTPEGSGPDTQY	TRBJ2-3	12	-	TRBV7-9
ASSSQGQPGANVLT	TRBJ2-6	14	-	TRBV7-3
ASSLGAGEVTGELF	TRBJ2-2	14	-	TRBV5-1
ASSIRQGYNEQF	TRBJ2-1	12	-	TRBV19
ASSPGNNQPQH	TRBJ1-5	11	-	TRBV9
ASSLSGGAYNEQF	TRBJ2-1	13	-	TRBV6-4